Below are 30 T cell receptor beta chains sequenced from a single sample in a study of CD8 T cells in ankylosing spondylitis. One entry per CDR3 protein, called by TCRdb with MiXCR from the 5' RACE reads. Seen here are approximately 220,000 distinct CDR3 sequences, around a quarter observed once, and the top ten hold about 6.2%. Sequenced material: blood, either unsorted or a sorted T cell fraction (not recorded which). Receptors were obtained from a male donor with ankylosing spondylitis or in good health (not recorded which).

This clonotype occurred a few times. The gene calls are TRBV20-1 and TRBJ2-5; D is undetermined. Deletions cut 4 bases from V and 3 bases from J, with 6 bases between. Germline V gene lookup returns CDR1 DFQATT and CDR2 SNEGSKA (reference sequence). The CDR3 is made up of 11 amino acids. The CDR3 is CSAISEETQYF. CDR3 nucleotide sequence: TGCAGTGCTATTTCAGAAGAGACCCAGTACTTC.

The CDR3 DNA reads TGTGCCAGCAGTGAGCCCGGGGGGACAATCTACGAGCAGTACTTC. It specifies CASSEPGGTIYEQYF. The V call is TRBV25-1, the J call TRBJ2-7, with a weak D call TRBD2 (7 bases). Trimming pared 3 bases from V and 3 bases from J, leaving 15 bases between. CDR1 and CDR2 from the germline V gene are MGHDK and SYGVNS. The CDR3 consists of 15 residues.

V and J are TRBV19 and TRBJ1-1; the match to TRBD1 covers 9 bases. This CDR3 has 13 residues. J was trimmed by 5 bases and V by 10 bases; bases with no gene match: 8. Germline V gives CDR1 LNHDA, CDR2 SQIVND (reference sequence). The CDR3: CATREQGATEAFF. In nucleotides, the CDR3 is TGTGCCACCCGGGAACAGGGGGCGACTGAAGCTTTCTTT.

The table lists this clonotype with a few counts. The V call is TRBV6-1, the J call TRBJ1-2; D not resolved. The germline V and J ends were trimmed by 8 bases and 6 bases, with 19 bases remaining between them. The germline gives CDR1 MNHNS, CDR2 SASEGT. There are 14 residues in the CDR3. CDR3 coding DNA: TGTGCCAGCTCAAACTCACCTAGGGCAGATGGCTACACCTTC. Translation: CASSNSPRADGYTF.

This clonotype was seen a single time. The CDR3 sequence: CASSQDRGVGNIQYF. The CDR3 DNA reads as TGTGCCAGCAGCCAGGACAGGGGAGTGGGAAACATTCAGTACTTC. V is TRBV6-1 and J is TRBJ2-4; 9 nucleotides agree with TRBD1. Germline CDR1 and CDR2: MNHNS and SASEGT. V gave up 6 bases and J gave up 6 bases; unmatched junction bases: 9. CDR3 length: 15 amino acids.

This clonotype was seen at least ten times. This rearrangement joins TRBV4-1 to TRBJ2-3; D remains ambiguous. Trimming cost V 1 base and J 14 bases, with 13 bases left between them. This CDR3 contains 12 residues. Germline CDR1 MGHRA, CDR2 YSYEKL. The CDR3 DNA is TGCGCCAGCAGCCAAGCAACCGGAGAGCGGTATTTT. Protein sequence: CASSQATGERYF.

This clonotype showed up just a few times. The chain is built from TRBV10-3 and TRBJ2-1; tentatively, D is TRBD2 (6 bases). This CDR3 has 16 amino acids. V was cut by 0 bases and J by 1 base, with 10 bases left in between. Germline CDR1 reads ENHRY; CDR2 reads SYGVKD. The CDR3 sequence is CAISESIGGSYNEQFF. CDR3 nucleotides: TGTGCCATCAGTGAGTCGATCGGGGGATCCTACAATGAGCAGTTCTTC.

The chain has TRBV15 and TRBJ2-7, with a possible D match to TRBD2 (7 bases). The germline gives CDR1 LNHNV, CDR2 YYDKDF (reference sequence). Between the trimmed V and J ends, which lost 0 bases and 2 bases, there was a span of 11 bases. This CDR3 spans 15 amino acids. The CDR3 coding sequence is TGTGCCACCAGCAGAGAGCAGGGGACTACCTACGAGCAGTACTTC. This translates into CATSREQGTTYEQYF.

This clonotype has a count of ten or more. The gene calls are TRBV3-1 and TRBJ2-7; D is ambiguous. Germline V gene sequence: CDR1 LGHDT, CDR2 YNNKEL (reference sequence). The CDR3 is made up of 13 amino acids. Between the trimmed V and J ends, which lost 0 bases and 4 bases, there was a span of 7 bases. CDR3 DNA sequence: TGTGCCAGCAGCCAAGATAGGCTATACGAGCAGTACTTC. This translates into CASSQDRLYEQYF.

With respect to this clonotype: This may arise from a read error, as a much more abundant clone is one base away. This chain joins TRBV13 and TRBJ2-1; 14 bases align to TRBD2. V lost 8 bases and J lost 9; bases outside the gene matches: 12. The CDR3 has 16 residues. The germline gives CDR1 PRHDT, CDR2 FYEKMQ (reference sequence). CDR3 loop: CASGPGLAGGGREQFF. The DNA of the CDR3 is TGTGCCAGCGGCCCCGGACTAGCGGGAGGAGGGCGTGAGCAGTTCTTC.

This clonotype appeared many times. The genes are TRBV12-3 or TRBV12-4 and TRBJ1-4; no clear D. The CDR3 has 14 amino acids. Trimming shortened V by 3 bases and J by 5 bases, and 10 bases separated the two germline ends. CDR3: CASSFSMWNEKLFF. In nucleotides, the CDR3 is TGTGCCAGCAGTTTTTCGATGTGGAATGAAAAACTGTTTTTT.

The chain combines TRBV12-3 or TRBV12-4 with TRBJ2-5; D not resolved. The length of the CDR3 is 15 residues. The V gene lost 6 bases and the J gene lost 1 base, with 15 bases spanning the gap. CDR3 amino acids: CASSHLTGPQETQYF. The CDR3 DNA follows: TGTGCCAGCAGCCACCTGACGGGCCCCCAAGAGACCCAGTACTTC.

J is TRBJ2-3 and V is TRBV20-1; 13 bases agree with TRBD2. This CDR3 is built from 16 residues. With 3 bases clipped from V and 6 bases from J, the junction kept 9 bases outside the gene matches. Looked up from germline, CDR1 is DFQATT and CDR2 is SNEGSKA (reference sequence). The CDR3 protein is CSASGTSGRAIDTQYF. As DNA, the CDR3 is TGCAGTGCTAGTGGTACTAGCGGGAGGGCCATCGATACGCAGTATTTT.

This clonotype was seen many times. The CDR3 DNA is TGCAGTGCTAGAGTTGGGGGCGATTTGGAGACCCAGTACTTC. As protein: CSARVGGDLETQYF. The V call is TRBV20-1, the J call TRBJ2-5; tentatively, D is TRBD1 (6 bases). Per germline, CDR1 DFQATT and CDR2 SNEGSKA (reference sequence). This CDR3 has 14 amino acids. V lost 1 base and J 5 bases, leaving 14 bases between the germline ends.

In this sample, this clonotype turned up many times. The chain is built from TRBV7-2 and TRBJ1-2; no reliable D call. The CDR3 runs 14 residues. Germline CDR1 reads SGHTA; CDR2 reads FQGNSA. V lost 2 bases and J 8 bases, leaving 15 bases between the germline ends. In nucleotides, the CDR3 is TGTGCCAGCAGCTTACAACCCTCTATGGGGGGCTACACCTTC. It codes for CASSLQPSMGGYTF.

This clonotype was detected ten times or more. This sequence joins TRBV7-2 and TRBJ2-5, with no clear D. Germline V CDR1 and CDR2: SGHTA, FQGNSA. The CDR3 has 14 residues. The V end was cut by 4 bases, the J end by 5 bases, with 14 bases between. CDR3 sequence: CASSSFYTGETQYF. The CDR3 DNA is TGTGCCAGCAGCTCCTTTTACACTGGGGAGACCCAGTACTTC.

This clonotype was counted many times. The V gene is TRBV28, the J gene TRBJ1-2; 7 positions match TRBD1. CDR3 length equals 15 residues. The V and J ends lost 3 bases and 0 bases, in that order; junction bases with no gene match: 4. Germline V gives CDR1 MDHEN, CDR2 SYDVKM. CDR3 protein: CASSFRDRANYGYTF. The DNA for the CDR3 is TGTGCCAGCAGTTTCAGGGACAGAGCTAACTATGGCTACACCTTC.

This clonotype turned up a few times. The CDR3 protein is CASSSSGGGLLETQYF. The CDR3 nucleotides are TGTGCCAGCAGCTCCTCAGGGGGGGGGCTTTTGGAGACCCAGTACTTC. The chain carries TRBV7-2 and TRBJ2-5; D could derive from TRBD1 or TRBD2 (7 bases each). The V gene lost 4 bases and the J gene lost 5 bases, with 20 bases spanning the gap. Germline-derived CDR1 and CDR2 are SGHTA and FQGNSA. The CDR3 has 16 amino acids.

The CDR3: CSARSAGGPETQYF. CDR3 coding DNA: TGCAGTGCTAGATCCGCGGGAGGGCCGGAGACCCAGTACTTC. V usage is TRBV20-1 and J usage is TRBJ2-5; TRBD2 aligns across 9 bases. V was clipped by 2 bases and J by 5 bases; unmatched bases: 6. This CDR3 contains 14 residues. Per germline, CDR1 DFQATT and CDR2 SNEGSKA (reference sequence).

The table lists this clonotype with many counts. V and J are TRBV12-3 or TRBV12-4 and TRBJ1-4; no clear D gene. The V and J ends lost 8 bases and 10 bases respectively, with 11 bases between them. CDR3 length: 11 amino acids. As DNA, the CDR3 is TGTGCCAGCTCAAACAGTGGAAAACTGTTTTTT. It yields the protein CASSNSGKLFF.

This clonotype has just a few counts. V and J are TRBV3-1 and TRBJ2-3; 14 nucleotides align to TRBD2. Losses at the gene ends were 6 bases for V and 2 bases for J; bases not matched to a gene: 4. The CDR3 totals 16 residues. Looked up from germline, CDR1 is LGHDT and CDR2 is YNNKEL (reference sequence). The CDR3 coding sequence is TGTGCCAGCAGGGGACTAGCGGGGGACTACACAGATACGCAGTATTTT. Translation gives CASRGLAGDYTDTQYF.

CDR3 nucleotide sequence: TGTGCCAGCAGCTTAGGGCCACCTAACCATACGCAGTATTTT. Its protein is CASSLGPPNHTQYF. V and J are TRBV7-2 and TRBJ2-3; no definite D call. This CDR3 has 14 amino acids. The V and J ends lost 1 base and 7 bases respectively, with 12 bases between them. Germline V CDR1 and CDR2: SGHTA, FQGNSA.

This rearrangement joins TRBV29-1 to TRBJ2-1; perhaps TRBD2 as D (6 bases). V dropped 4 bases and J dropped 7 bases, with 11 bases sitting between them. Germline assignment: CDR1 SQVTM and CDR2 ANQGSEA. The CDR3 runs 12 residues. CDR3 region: CSVGTTWNEQFF. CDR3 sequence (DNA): TGCAGCGTTGGGACTACCTGGAATGAGCAGTTCTTC.

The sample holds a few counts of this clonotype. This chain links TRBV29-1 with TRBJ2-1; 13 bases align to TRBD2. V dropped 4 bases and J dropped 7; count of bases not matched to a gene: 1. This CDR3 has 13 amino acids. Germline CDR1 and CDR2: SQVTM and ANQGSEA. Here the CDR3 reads CSVGTSGRNEQFF. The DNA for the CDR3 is TGCAGCGTTGGGACTAGCGGGAGAAATGAGCAGTTCTTC.

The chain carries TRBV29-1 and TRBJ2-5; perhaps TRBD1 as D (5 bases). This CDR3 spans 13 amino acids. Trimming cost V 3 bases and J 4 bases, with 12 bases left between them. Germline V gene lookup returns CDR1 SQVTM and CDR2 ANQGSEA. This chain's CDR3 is CSVDAGQSETQYF. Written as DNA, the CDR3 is TGCAGCGTTGATGCAGGGCAGTCAGAGACCCAGTACTTC.

CDR3: CATSTGDYGYTF. The CDR3 nucleotides read TGTGCCACCTCGACAGGGGACTATGGCTACACCTTC. The chain uses TRBV10-3 and TRBJ1-2; 8 bases align to TRBD1. Losses at the gene ends were 10 bases for V and 3 bases for J; bases not matched to a gene: 4. In germline, CDR1 is ENHRY, CDR2 SYGVKD. The CDR3 is 12 residues long.

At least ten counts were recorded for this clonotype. CDR3 sequence (DNA): TGCGCCAGCAGCGCCGACGGACAAAATCAGCCCCAGCATTTT. Protein: CASSADGQNQPQHF. This chain links TRBV5-1 with TRBJ1-5; maybe TRBD1 (5 bases). CDR1 is SGHRS and CDR2 is YFSETQ in the germline V gene. V was shortened by 4 bases and J by 4 bases, with 12 bases between the two germline ends. This CDR3 has 14 amino acids.

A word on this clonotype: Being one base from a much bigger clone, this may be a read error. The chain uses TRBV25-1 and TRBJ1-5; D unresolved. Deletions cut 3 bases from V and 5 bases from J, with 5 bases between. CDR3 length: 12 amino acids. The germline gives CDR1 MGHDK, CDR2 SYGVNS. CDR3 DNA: TGTGCCAGCAGTGACTTAGATCAGCCCCAGCATTTT. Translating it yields CASSDLDQPQHF.

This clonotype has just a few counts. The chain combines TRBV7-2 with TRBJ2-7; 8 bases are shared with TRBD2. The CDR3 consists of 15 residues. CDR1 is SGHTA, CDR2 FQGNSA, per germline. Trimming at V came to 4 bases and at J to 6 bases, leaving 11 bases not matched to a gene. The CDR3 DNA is TGTGCCAGCAGCTCCACCCAAGCGGGAGTGGTCGAGCAGTACTTC. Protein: CASSSTQAGVVEQYF.

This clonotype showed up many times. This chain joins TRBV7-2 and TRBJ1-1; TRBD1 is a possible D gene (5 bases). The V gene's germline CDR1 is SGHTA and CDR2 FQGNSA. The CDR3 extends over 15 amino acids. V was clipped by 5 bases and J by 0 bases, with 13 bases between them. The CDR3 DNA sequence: TGTGCCAGCAGCACCGGACATACCATGAACACTGAAGCTTTCTTT. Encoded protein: CASSTGHTMNTEAFF.